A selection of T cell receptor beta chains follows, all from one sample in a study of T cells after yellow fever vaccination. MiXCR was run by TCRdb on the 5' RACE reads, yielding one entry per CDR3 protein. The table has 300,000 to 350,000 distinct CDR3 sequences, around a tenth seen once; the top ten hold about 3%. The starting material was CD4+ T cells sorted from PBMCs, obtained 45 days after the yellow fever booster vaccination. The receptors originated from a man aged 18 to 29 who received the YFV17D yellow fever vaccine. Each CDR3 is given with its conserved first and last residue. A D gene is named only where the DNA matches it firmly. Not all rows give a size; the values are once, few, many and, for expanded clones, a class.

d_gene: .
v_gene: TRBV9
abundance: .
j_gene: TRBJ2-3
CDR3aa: CASSVQIITDTQYF
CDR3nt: TGTGCCAGCAGCGTACAGATCATCACAGATACGCAGTATTTT

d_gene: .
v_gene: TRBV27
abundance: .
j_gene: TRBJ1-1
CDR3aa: CASRMLQGGTEAFF
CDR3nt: TGTGCCAGCAGGATGCTACAGGGCGGGACTGAAGCTTTCTTT

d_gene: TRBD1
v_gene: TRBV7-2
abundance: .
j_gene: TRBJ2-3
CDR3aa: CASSRQGLRTDTQYF
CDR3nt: TGTGCCAGCAGTCGACAGGGTTTGCGGACAGATACGCAGTATTTT

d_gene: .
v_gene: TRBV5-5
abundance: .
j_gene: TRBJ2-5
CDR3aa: CASSEGLGQETQYF
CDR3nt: TGTGCCAGCAGCGAGGGCTTAGGCCAAGAGACCCAGTACTTC

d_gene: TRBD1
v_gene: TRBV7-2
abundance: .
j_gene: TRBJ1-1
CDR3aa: CASSLGTGGGLEAFF
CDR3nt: TGTGCCAGCAGCTTAGGGACAGGGGGCGGTCTTGAAGCTTTCTTT

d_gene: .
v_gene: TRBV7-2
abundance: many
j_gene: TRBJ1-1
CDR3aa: CASSGTGATEAFF
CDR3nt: TGTGCCAGCAGCGGAACGGGGGCCACTGAAGCTTTCTTT

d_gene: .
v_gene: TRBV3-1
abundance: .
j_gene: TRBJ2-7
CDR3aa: CASSQGKGFSYEQYF
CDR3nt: TGTGCCAGCAGCCAAGGAAAGGGTTTCTCCTACGAGCAGTACTTC

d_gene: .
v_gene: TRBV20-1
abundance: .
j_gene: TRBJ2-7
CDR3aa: CSAIGQPSEQYF
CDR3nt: TGCAGTGCCATCGGACAGCCAAGCGAGCAGTACTTC

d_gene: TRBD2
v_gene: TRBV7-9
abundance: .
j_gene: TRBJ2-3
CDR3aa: CASSPRSASGDTQYF
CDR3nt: TGTGCCAGCAGCCCCCGTTCGGCTAGCGGGGATACGCAGTATTTT

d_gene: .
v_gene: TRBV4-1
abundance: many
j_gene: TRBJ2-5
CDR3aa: CASSQAGAGGGETQYF
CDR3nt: TGCGCCAGCAGCCAAGCTGGAGCAGGGGGGGGGGAGACCCAGTACTTC

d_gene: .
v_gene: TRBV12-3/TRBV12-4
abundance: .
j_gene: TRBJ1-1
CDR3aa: CASSAGSRNTEAFF
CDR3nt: TGTGCCAGCAGCGCCGGGTCAAGAAACACTGAAGCTTTCTTT

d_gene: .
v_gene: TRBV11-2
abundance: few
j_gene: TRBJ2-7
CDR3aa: CASSLYRQDYEQYF
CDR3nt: TGTGCCAGCTCCCTTTACCGGCAGGACTACGAGCAGTACTTC

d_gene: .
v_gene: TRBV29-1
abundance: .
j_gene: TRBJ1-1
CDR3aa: CSVGDRNTEAFF
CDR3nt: TGCAGCGTGGGAGACAGAAACACTGAAGCTTTCTTT

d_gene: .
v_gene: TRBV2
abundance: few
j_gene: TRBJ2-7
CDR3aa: CASSGQSLSEQYF
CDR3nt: TGTGCCAGCAGTGGACAGTCTTTGAGCGAGCAGTACTTC

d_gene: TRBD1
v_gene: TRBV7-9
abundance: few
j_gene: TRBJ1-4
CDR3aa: CASSLLLAGQLFF
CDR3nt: TGTGCCAGCAGCCTCCTACTCGCGGGACAGCTGTTTTTT

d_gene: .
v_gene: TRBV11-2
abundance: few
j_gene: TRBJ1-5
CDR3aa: CASSSDRNQPQHF
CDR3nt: TGTGCCAGCAGCTCCGACAGGAATCAGCCCCAGCATTTT

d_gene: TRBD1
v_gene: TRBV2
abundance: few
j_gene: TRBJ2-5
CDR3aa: CASSGGQGPREEAQYF
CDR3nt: TGTGCCAGCAGTGGAGGACAGGGGCCGAGGGAGGAGGCCCAGTACTTC

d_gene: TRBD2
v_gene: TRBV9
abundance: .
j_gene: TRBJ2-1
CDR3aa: CASSSPPRTSGGDYNEQFF
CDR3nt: TGTGCCAGCAGCTCCCCCCCGAGGACTAGCGGGGGGGACTACAATGAGCAGTTCTTC

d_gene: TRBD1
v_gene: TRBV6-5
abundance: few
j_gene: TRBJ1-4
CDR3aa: CASSPRDSNEKLFF
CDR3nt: TGTGCCAGCAGCCCCAGGGACAGTAATGAAAAGCTGTTTTTT

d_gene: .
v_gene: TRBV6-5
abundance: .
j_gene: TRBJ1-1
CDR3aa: CASSYSLRMNTEAFF
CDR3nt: TGTGCCAGCAGTTACTCCCTTAGGATGAACACTGAAGCTTTCTTT

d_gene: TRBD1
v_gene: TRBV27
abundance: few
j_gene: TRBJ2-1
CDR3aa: CASSEGAWTYNEQFF
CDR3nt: TGTGCCAGCAGTGAGGGGGCTTGGACCTACAATGAGCAGTTCTTC

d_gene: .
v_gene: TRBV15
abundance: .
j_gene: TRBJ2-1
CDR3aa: CATSRDAAYNEQFF
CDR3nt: TGTGCCACCAGCAGAGATGCGGCCTACAATGAGCAGTTCTTC

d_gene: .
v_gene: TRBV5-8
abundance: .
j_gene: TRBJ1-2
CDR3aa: CASSPRHGYTF
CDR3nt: TGTGCCAGCAGCCCACGACATGGCTACACCTTC

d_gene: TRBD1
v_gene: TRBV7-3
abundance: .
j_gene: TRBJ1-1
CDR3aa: CASSLDTGGTSFF
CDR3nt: TGTGCCAGCAGCTTAGATACAGGGGGCACGTCTTTCTTT

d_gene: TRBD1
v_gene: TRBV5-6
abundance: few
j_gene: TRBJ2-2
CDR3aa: CASSYRQGQDGELFF
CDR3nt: TGTGCCAGCAGCTACCGACAGGGGCAAGACGGGGAGCTGTTTTTT

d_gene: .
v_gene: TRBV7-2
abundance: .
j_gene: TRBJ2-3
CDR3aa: CASSLGRNTDTQYF
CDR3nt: TGTGCCAGCAGCTTAGGACGGAACACAGATACGCAGTATTTT

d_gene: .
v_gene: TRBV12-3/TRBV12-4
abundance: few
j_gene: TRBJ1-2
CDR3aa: CASSFQGSYGYTF
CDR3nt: TGTGCCAGCAGTTTTCAGGGTAGCTATGGCTACACCTTC

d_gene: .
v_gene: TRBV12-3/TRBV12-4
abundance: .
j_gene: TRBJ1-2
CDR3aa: CASSSYLEGISIGYTF
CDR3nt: TGTGCCAGCAGTTCCTACCTTGAAGGGATCAGTATTGGCTACACCTTC